The 6 T cell receptor beta chains given below trace back to one sample, sequenced in a study of Graves' ophthalmopathy and Graves' hyperthyroidism. Amplification targeted the TCR beta CDR3 regions, with RNA transcripts as the source material. After a first-round RT-PCR with HTBI primers, a second-round multiplex PCR was run. TCRdb fed the multiplex PCR reads into MiXCR, producing one record per CDR3 protein. Of more than 1,000,000 distinct CDR3 sequences listed, about 35% are singletons. The sequencing sample was made of peripheral blood or thyroid tissue (not recorded which). These receptors were collected from an adult man with Graves' hyperthyroidism.

This clonotype was recorded at least ten times. V is TRBV7-8 and J is TRBJ2-7; tentative D call: TRBD2 (6 bases). From germline, CDR1 is SGHVS and CDR2 FQNEAQ. This CDR3 has 16 residues. V lost 5 bases and J lost 0, with 17 bases in between. CDR3 region: CASSPHAGSLSYEQYF. The CDR3 bases are TGTGCCAGCAGCCCCCATGCGGGGTCCCTCTCCTACGAGCAGTACTTC.

The chain has TRBV7-2 and TRBJ1-5; TRBD1 is a possible D gene (5 bases). Germline V gene lookup returns CDR1 SGHTA and CDR2 FQGNSA. Deletions cut 1 base from V and 9 bases from J, with 16 bases between. The CDR3 totals 15 residues. The DNA for the CDR3 is TGTGCCAGCAGCTTAGGGGTGGGGCCTGGATGGCCCCAGCATTTT. Translated, it gives CASSLGVGPGWPQHF.

Notes on this clonotype: A single base separates this from a much larger clone, so it may be a read error. The CDR3 coding sequence is TGTGCCAGCAGCTTCGGCGCAGGGGAATACGAGCAGTACTTC. The encoded protein is CASSFGAGEYEQYF. The chain uses TRBV7-3 and TRBJ2-7; perhaps TRBD1 as D (6 bases). This CDR3 has 14 amino acids. Per germline, CDR1 SGHTA and CDR2 FQGTGA. The V end lost 3 bases, the J end lost 4 bases, and 13 bases lay between the germline ends. The full variable domain, completed using reference TRBV7-3 and TRBJ2-7, is GAGVSQTPSNKVTEKGKYVELRCDPISGHTALYWYRQSLGQGPEFLIYFQGTGAADDSGLPNDRFFAVRPEGSVSTLKIQRTERGDSAVYLCASSFGAGEYEQYFGPGTRLTVT.

The chain joins TRBV2 to TRBJ1-2, with D possibly TRBD1 on 6 matching bases. Germline V gene sequence: CDR1 SNHLY, CDR2 FYNNEI. The V end lost 3 bases, the J end lost 7 bases, and 18 bases lay between the germline ends. CDR3 size: 15 residues. CDR3 amino acids: CASSDQWKGGFGYTF. In DNA form, the CDR3 reads TGTGCCAGCAGTGACCAGTGGAAGGGGGGCTTTGGCTACACCTTC.

The rearrangement uses TRBV12-3 or TRBV12-4 and TRBJ1-1; no firm D call. The CDR3 sequence is 14 residues long. Trimming pared 7 bases from V and 0 bases from J, leaving 12 bases between. As DNA, the CDR3 is TGTGCCAGCAAATGGTTCCTAATGAACACTGAAGCTTTCTTT. This encodes CASKWFLMNTEAFF.

This clonotype occurred many times. The rearrangement joins TRBV12-3 or TRBV12-4 to TRBJ1-1; D is unclear. V was pared by 5 bases and J by 11 bases, with 15 bases between. The CDR3 runs to 12 residues. The CDR3 nucleotides are TGTGCCAGCAGTATCTCGGCGGGGTGGGCTTTCTTT. This translates into CASSISAGWAFF.